This T cell receptor beta chain emerged from a study of CD8+CD57+ T cells in acquired aplastic anemia. In patients chosen for sequencing, flow cytometry had shown CD8+CD57+ cell expansion. A remark on this clonotype: One end of the junction fails to match germline, which may point to a read error.

Profiling that covered TCR beta VDJ and CDR3 relied on genomic DNA as its template. TCRdb reprocessed the reads with MiXCR, giving one entry per CDR3 protein. There are more than 250,000 distinct CDR3 sequences in the sample; approximately 80% occur only once, and 40% to 55% lies in the top ten. Sequenced input: sorted CD4+, CD8+, or CD8+CD57+ T cells (not recorded which) from PBMCs. The sequence was collected from a human donor with aplastic anemia.

CDR3 region: CASSLEQGGRYEQYF. The CDR3 DNA is TGCGCCAGCAGCTTAGAACAGGGAGGACGCTACGAGCAGTACTTC. The V and J genes are TRBV7-2 and TRBJ2-7; D could derive from TRBD1 or TRBD2 (6 bases each). CDR3 length: 15 residues. Germline V gene sequence: CDR1 SGHTA, CDR2 FQGNSA.